These T cell receptor beta chains were read from a single sample in a study of PD-L1 blockade in urothelial cancer. Profiling relied on immunoSEQ multiplex PCR, and the TCRdb table lists in-frame clones only, not all of them. Here the sample spans around 80,000 clones, less than 95% being singletons. The specimen comprised PBMCs, sampled around atezolizumab (anti-PD-L1) treatment. All receptors derive from a woman older than 75 with urothelial cancer. Each CDR3 is given with its conserved first and last residue. The order of the fields is clone size, J gene, D gene, V gene, CDR3 DNA, CDR3 protein. The D gene is left open where the match is weak. Expanded clones get a size class; other rows say once, few or many, or leave the size out.

-,TRBJ2-7,TRBD2,TRBV9,TGTGCCAGCAGCGTTCTAGCGGGTTCCGGGGACGAGCAGTACTTC,CASSVLAGSGDEQYF
-,TRBJ1-1,-,TRBV28,TGTGCCAGCAGTACTACAGGAGTTGAAGCTTTCTTT,CASSTTGVEAFF
-,TRBJ2-5,-,TRBV7-2,TGTGCCAGCAGCCCACAGGGGGGGGAGACCCAGTACTTC,CASSPQGGETQYF
few,TRBJ2-3,-,TRBV9,TGTGCCAGCAGCGTACATCCCGGGAGTGAAGGCACAGATACGCAGTATTTT,CASSVHPGSEGTDTQYF
-,TRBJ1-2,-,TRBV14,TGTGCCAGCAGCCAAAGTCGGGGGTACTATGGCTACACCTTC,CASSQSRGYYGYTF
-,TRBJ2-7,-,TRBV7-6,TGTGCCAGCAGCCCGTGGGACGGGAGCTACGAGCAGTACTTC,CASSPWDGSYEQYF
-,TRBJ2-7,TRBD1,TRBV27,TGTGCCACCTCCGGGACAGGATTTTACGAGCAGTACTTC,CATSGTGFYEQYF
-,TRBJ2-7,TRBD2,TRBV4-1,TGCGCCAGCAGCCAAGGGGCCTCTACAGCGGGAGGGCTGTACGAGCAGTACTTC,CASSQGASTAGGLYEQYF
-,TRBJ2-2,-,TRBV19,TGTGCCAGTAGTATCTGGAGCATTTCGAACACCGGGGAGCTGTTTTTT,CASSIWSISNTGELFF
-,TRBJ2-1,TRBD2,TRBV7-8,TGTGCCAGCAGAAAGGGACTAGGCTACAATGAGCAGTTCTTC,CASRKGLGYNEQFF
-,TRBJ2-1,TRBD1,TRBV18,TGTGCCAGCTCACTGGGGACAGGGGGGAACAATGAGCAGTTCTTC,CASSLGTGGNNEQFF
-,TRBJ2-1,TRBD2,TRBV7-3,TGTGCCAGCAGCCCAACTAGCGGGAGCCTTTGGAATGAGCAGTTCTTC,CASSPTSGSLWNEQFF
-,TRBJ2-1,TRBD2,TRBV19,TGTGCCAGTAGTAGAGTGCCCGGGAGGTTAAATGAGCAGTTCTTC,CASSRVPGRLNEQFF
-,TRBJ2-4,-,TRBV2,TGTGCCAGCAGCAGGGGTATTTCAGCCAAAAACATTCAGTACTTC,CASSRGISAKNIQYF
-,TRBJ2-2,-,TRBV6-4,TGTGCCAGCGGGCAGGGGTCCACCGGGGAGCTGTTTTTT,CASGQGSTGELFF
-,TRBJ2-3,-,TRBV14,TGTGCCAGCAGAAACAGCCAGGCGAGCACAGATACGCAGTATTTT,CASRNSQASTDTQYF
-,TRBJ2-4,-,TRBV5-1,TGCGCCAGCAGCCCTAAAACAGGGATTGCCAAAAACATTCAGTACTTC,CASSPKTGIAKNIQYF
-,TRBJ1-2,TRBD1,TRBV18,TGTGCCAGCTCACAAGGGGACAGGGTCGATTCCGGCTACACCTTC,CASSQGDRVDSGYTF
-,TRBJ1-4,-,TRBV19,TGTGCCAGTAGTACAGGCACTGCAACTAATGAAAAACTGTTTTTT,CASSTGTATNEKLFF
-,TRBJ2-5,TRBD2,TRBV7-9,TGTGCCAGCAGCTCGGCACTAGCGGAGGAAGAGACCCAGTACTTC,CASSSALAEEETQYF
-,TRBJ2-7,-,TRBV4-1,TGCGCCAGCAGCGTAGGGGCGACCTACGAGCAGTACTTC,CASSVGATYEQYF
-,TRBJ2-7,TRBD2,TRBV9,TGTGCCAGCAGCCCGGGGACTAGCGGGACCTACGAGCAGTACTTC,CASSPGTSGTYEQYF
-,TRBJ2-5,TRBD1,TRBV7-8,TGTGCCAGCAGCTTAGGAGGGGGCGGGTCTGGGGAGACCCAGTACTTC,CASSLGGGGSGETQYF
-,TRBJ2-3,-,TRBV5-1,TGCGCCAGCAGCTCGGGTCCAGTACGCACAGATACGCAGTATTTT,CASSSGPVRTDTQYF
-,TRBJ1-5,TRBD1,TRBV16,TGTGCCAGCAGTCCCAGGGGGCGCGGCAATCAGCCCCAGCATTTT,CASSPRGRGNQPQHF
once,TRBJ2-5,TRBD2,TRBV4-1,TGCGCCAGCAGCCAAGGAGCTAGCGGCCCGGCAGAGACCCAGTACTTC,CASSQGASGPAETQYF
-,TRBJ1-1,-,TRBV5-5,TGTGCCAGCAGCTTGGGCCGGCTAGGGGGTGAAGCTTTCTTT,CASSLGRLGGEAFF
-,TRBJ2-5,TRBD1,TRBV28,TGTGCCAGCAGGCGACAGGGGGGGTGGCAAGAGACCCAGTACTTC,CASRRQGGWQETQYF
-,TRBJ2-7,TRBD2,TRBV18,TGTGCCAGCTCAATCTTAGCGGGAGATTCCTACGAGCAGTACTTC,CASSILAGDSYEQYF
-,TRBJ2-7,-,TRBV27,TGTGCCAGCCGGGCCTTAGGGGGATACGAGCAGTACTTC,CASRALGGYEQYF
-,TRBJ2-5,TRBD1,TRBV28,TGTGCCAGCAGTTTAAACAGGGGATACCAAGAGACCCAGTACTTC,CASSLNRGYQETQYF
-,TRBJ2-7,TRBD2,TRBV9,TGTGCCAGCAGCGTAACTAGCGGGGCTACCCTCTACGAGCAGTACTTC,CASSVTSGATLYEQYF
-,TRBJ1-1,TRBD1,TRBV19,TGTGCCAGTAGTATCAACAGGGGGGGCACTGAAGCTTTCTTT,CASSINRGGTEAFF
once,TRBJ2-7,TRBD1,TRBV9,TGTGCCAGCAGCGTAGCGGGGACAGGGGCCTACGAGCAGTACTTC,CASSVAGTGAYEQYF